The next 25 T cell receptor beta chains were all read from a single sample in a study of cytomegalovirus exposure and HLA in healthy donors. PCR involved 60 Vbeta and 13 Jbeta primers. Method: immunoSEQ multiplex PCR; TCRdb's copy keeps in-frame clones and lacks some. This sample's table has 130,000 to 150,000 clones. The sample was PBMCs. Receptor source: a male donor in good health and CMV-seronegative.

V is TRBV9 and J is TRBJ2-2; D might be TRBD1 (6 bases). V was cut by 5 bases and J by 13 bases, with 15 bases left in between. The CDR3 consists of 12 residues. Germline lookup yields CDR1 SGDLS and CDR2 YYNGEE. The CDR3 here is CASSDKTGGLFF. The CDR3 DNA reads TGTGCCAGCAGTGATAAGACAGGCGGGCTGTTTTTT.

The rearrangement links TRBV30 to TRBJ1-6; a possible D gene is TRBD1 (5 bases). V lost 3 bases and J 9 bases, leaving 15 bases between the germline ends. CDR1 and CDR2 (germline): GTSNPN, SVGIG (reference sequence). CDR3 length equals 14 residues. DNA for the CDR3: TGTGCCTGGAGCCGAAAGGGGAGGGTTTCACCCCTCCACTTT. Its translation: CAWSRKGRVSPLHF.

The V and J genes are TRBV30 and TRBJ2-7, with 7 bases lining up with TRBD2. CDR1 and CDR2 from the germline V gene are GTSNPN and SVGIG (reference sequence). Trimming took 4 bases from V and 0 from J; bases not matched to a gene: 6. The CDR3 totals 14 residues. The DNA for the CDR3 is TGTGCCTGGACAGTGGGGGGGAGCTCCTACGAGCAGTACTTC. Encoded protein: CAWTVGGSSYEQYF.

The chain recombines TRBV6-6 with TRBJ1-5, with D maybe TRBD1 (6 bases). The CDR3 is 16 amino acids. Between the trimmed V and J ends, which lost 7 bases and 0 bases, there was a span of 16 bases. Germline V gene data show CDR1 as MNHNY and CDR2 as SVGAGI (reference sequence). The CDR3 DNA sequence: TGTGCCAGCAACCTAGGACAGTCGTATAGCAATCAGCCCCAGCATTTT. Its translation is CASNLGQSYSNQPQHF.

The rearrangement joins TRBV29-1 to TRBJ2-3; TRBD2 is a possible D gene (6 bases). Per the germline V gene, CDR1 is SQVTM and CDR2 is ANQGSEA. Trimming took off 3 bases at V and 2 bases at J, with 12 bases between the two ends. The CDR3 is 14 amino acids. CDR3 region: CSVDGAGTTDTQYF. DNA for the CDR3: TGCAGCGTTGATGGTGCGGGGACCACAGATACGCAGTATTTT.

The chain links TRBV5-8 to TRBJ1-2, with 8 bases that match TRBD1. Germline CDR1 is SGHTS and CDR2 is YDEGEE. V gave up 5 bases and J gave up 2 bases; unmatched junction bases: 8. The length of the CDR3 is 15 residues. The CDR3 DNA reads TGTGCCAGCAGTCCGAGGACAGGGAGAAACTATGGCTACACCTTC. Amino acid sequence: CASSPRTGRNYGYTF.

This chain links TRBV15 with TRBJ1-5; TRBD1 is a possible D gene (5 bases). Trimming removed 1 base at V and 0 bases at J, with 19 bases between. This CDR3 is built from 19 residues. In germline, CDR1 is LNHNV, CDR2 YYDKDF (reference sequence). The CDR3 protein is CATSRGGEAVGDSNQPQHF. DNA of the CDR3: TGTGCCACCAGCAGAGGGGGGGAGGCGGTGGGCGATAGCAATCAGCCCCAGCATTTT.

CDR3 sequence reads: CASSQGFGQGAQTNEKLFF. CDR3 nucleotides: TGCGCCAGCAGCCAAGGATTCGGACAGGGGGCGCAAACTAATGAAAAACTGTTTTTT. The genes are TRBV4-1 and TRBJ1-4, with 11 nucleotides matching TRBD1. Trimming at V came to 1 base and at J to 1 base, leaving 8 bases not matched to a gene. Germline-derived CDR1 and CDR2 are MGHRA and YSYEKL. This CDR3 region has 19 residues.

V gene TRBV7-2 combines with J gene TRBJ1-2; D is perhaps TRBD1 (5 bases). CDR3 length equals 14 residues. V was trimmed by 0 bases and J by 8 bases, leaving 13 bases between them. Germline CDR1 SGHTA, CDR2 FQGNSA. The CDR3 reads CASSLAWQGRGYTF. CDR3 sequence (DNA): TGTGCCAGCAGCTTAGCGTGGCAGGGTAGGGGCTACACCTTC. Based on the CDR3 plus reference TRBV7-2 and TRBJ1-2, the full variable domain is GAGVSQSPSNKVTEKGKDVELRCDPISGHTALYWYRQSLGQGLEFLIYFQGNSAPDKSGLPSDRFSAERTGGSVSTLTIQRTQQEDSAVYLCASSLAWQGRGYTFGSGTRLTVV.

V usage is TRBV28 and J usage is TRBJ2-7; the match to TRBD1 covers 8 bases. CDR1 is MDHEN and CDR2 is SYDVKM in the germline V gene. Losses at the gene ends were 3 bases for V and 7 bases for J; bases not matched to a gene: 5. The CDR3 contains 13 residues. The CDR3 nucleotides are TGTGCCAGCAGTTTTCAGGGGGCGGAGGAGCAGTACTTC. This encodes CASSFQGAEEQYF.

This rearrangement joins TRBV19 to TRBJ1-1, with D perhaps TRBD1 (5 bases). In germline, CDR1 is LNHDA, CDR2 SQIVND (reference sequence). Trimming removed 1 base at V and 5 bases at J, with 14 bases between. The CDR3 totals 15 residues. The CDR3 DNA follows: TGTGCCAGTAGTATAGGTCGGCAGGGTGGGACTGAAGCTTTCTTT. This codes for CASSIGRQGGTEAFF.

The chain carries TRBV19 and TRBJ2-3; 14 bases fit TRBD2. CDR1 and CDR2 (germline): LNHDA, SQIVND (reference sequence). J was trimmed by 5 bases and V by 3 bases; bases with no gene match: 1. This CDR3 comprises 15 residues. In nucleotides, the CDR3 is TGTGCCAGTAGTATCGGGACTAGCGGGGGAGATACGCAGTATTTT. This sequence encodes CASSIGTSGGDTQYF.

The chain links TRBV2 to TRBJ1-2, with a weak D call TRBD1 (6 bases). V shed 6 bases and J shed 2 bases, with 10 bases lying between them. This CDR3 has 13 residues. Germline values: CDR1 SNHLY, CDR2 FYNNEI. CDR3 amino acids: CASRNRENYGYTF. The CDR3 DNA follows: TGTGCCAGCAGAAACAGGGAGAACTATGGCTACACCTTC.

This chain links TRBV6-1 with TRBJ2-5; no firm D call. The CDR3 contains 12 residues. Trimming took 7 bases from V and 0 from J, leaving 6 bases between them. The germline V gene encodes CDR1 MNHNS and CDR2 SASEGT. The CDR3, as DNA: TGTGCCAGCAAGACATACCAAGAGACCCAGTACTTC. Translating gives CASKTYQETQYF.

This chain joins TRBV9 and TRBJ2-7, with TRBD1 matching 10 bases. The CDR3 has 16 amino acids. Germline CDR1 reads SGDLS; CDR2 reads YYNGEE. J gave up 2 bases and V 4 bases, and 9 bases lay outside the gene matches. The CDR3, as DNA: TGTGCCAGCAGCATAGGACAGGGGGAGTTACCCTACGAGCAGTACTTC. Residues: CASSIGQGELPYEQYF.

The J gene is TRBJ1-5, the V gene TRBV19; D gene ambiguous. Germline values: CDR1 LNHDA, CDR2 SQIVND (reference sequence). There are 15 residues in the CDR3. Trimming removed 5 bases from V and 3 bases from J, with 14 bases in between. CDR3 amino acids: CASSFAAGFNQPQHF. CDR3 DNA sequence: TGTGCCAGTAGTTTCGCAGCGGGGTTCAATCAGCCCCAGCATTTT.

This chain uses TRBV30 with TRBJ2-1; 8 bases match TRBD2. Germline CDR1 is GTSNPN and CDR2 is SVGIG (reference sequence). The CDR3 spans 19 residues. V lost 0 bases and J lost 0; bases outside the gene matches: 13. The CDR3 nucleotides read TGTGCCTGGAGTGTTCAACTAGCGGTGGGGGGGAGCTCCTACAATGAGCAGTTCTTC. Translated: CAWSVQLAVGGSSYNEQFF.

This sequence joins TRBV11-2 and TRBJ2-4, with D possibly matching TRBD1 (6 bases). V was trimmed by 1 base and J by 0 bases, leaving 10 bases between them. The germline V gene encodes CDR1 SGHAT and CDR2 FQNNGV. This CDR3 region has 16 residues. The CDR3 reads CASSLVAGVAKNIQYF. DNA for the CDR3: TGTGCCAGCAGCTTAGTGGCAGGGGTAGCCAAAAACATTCAGTACTTC.

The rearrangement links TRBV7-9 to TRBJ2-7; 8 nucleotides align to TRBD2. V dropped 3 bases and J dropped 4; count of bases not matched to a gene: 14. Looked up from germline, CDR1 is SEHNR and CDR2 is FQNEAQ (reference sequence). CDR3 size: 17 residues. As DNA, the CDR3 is TGTGCCAGCAGCTTCTCGGGGGGCGGGAGGAATATATACGAGCAGTACTTC. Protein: CASSFSGGGRNIYEQYF.

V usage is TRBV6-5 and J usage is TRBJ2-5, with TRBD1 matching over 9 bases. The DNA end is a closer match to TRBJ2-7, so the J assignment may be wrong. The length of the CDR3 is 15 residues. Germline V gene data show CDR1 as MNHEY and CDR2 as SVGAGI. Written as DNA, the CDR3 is TGTGCCAGCAGTTACTCCCTGGGACAGGGCTACGAGCAGTACTTC. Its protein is CASSYSLGQGYEQYF.

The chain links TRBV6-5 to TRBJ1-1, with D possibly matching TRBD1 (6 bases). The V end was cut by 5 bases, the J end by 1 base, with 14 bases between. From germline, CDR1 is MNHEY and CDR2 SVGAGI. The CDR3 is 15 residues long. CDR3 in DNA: TGTGCCAGCAGTAGGACAGAGGATAGGAACACTGAAGCTTTCTTT. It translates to CASSRTEDRNTEAFF.

The chain's CDR3 is CASRDRQNNYGYTF. In DNA form, the CDR3 reads TGTGCCAGCAGGGATAGACAGAACAACTATGGCTACACCTTC. The V and J genes are TRBV6-1 and TRBJ1-2, with D tentatively TRBD1 (5 bases). Germline assignment: CDR1 MNHNS and CDR2 SASEGT. V lost 6 bases and J 2 bases, leaving 13 bases between the germline ends. This CDR3 comprises 14 residues.

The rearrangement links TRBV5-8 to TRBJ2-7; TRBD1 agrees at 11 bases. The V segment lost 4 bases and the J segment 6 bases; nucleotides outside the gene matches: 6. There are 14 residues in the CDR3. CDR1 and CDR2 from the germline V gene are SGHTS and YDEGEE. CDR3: CASSEGQGVGEQYF. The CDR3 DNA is TGTGCCAGCAGCGAGGGACAGGGGGTGGGCGAGCAGTACTTC.

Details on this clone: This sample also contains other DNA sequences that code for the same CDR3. The chain's CDR3 is CAWREQGNTEAFF. As DNA, the CDR3 is TGTGCCTGGAGGGAACAGGGAAACACTGAAGCTTTCTTT. The rearrangement uses TRBV30 and TRBJ1-1, with D possibly being TRBD1 (6 bases). This CDR3 has 13 amino acids. Deletions cut 3 bases from V and 2 bases from J, with 10 bases between. The germline V gene has CDR1 GTSNPN and CDR2 SVGIG (reference sequence).

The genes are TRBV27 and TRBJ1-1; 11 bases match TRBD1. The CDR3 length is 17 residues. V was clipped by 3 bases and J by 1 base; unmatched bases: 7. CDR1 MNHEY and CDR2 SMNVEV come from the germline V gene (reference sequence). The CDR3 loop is CASSFLDRGPKNTEAFF. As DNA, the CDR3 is TGTGCCAGCAGTTTTCTGGACAGGGGGCCCAAGAACACTGAAGCTTTCTTT.